This T cell receptor (beta chain) was captured by sequencing in a study of blood T cell repertoires in COVID-19. Only a few counts were recorded for this clone. After removal of 4 bases from V and 2 bases from J, the junction contained 3 bases not matched to a gene. The CDR3 runs 14 residues. The germline CDR1 and CDR2 sequences are LNHDA and SQIVND (reference sequence). Here immunoSEQ multiplex PCR was the method, and the copy in TCRdb shows in-frame clones only, minus some. The table lists fewer than 85,000 clones, 65% to 85% of them singletons, with around 4.1% in the top ten. V usage is TRBV19 and J usage is TRBJ1-1, with 8 positions matching TRBD1. Input material: peripheral blood. The TCR originated in a woman aged 60-75 years with acute or convalescent COVID-19. CDR3 residues: CASSKDRVNTEAFF. Here the CDR3 DNA reads TGTGCCAGTAGTAAGGACAGGGTTAACACTGAAGCTTTCTTT.